The entry below gives a single TCR beta chain sequence along with its context. The CDR3 has 16 amino acids. The V gene lost 1 base and the J gene lost 3 bases, with 13 bases spanning the gap. CDR1 is SGHAT and CDR2 is FQNNGV in the germline V gene. These data come from a study of OX40 agonist ivuxolimab in advanced cancers. Study-wide context: Head and neck, renal cell, melanoma or hepatocellular carcinoma were the cancers that dose-escalation patients had. People who had prior anti-PD-1, anti-PD-L1 or anti-CTLA-4 therapy could take part, and approximately 44% had some.

The assay was immunoSEQ multiplex PCR, and TCRdb's table has in-frame clones only and misses some. The sample yields 60,000 to 80,000 clones, 70% to 85% seen once. The material sequenced was CD4+ or CD8+ T cells sorted from blood, taken in a trial of the OX40 agonist ivuxolimab. The TCR sequence derives from an adult with an advanced solid tumor such as melanoma, head and neck, liver or kidney cancer. The V gene is TRBV11-2, the J gene TRBJ2-1; D unclear. CDR3 DNA sequence: TGTGCCAGCAGCTTAGTCTCCGTTACGGTCTACAATGAGCAGTTCTTC. It translates to CASSLVSVTVYNEQFF.